This entry features one TCR beta chain sequence. This specimen belongs to a study of blood T cell repertoires in COVID-19. Background on the study: Acute and convalescent COVID-19 samples came from the United States, Italy and Spain.

With 5 bases removed from V and 8 bases from J, the gap between germline ends came to 10 bases. This CDR3 region has 13 residues. The germline V gene has CDR1 SGHTA and CDR2 FQGTGA. This table comes from immunoSEQ multiplex PCR, and its TCRdb copy is limited to in-frame clones, with some not included. Of about 83,000 clones in the sample, roughly 80% were seen once. The sequence was obtained from a woman older than 75 with acute or convalescent COVID-19. This chain links TRBV7-3 with TRBJ1-6, with a tentative D call TRBD1 (6 bases). Source material: peripheral blood. CDR3 coding DNA: TGTGCCAGCAGCCCGGACAGAGATTCACCCCTCCACTTT. It encodes CASSPDRDSPLHF. Using reference TRBV7-3 and TRBJ1-6 for the parts outside the CDR3, the full variable domain is GAGVSQTPSNKVTEKGKYVELRCDPISGHTALYWYRQSLGQGPEFLIYFQGTGAADDSGLPNDRFFAVRPEGSVSTLKIQRTERGDSAVYLCASSPDRDSPLHFGNGTRLTVT.